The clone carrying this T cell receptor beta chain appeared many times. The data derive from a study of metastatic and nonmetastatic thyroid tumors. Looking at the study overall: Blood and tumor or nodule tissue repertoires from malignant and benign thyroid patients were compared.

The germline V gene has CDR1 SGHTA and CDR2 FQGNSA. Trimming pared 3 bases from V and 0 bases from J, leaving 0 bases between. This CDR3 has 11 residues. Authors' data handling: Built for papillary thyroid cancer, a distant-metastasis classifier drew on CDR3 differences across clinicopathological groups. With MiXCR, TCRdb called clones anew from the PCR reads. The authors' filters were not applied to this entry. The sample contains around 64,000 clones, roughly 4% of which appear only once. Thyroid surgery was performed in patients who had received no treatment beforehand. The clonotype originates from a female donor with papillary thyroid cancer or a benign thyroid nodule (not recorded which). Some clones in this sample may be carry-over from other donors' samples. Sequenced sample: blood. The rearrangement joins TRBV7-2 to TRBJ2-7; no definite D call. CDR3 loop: CASSFSYEQYF. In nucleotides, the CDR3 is TGTGCCAGCAGCTTCTCCTACGAGCAGTACTTC.